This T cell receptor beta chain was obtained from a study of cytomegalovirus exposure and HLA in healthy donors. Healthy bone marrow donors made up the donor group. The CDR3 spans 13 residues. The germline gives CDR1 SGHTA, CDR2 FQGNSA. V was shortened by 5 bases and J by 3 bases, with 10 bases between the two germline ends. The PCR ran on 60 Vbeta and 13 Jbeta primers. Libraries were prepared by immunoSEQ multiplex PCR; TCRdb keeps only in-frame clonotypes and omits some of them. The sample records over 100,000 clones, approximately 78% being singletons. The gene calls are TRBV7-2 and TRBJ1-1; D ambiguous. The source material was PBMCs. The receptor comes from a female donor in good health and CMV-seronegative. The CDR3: CASSPFPDTEAFF. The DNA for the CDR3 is TGTGCCAGCAGCCCGTTCCCCGACACTGAAGCTTTCTTT.